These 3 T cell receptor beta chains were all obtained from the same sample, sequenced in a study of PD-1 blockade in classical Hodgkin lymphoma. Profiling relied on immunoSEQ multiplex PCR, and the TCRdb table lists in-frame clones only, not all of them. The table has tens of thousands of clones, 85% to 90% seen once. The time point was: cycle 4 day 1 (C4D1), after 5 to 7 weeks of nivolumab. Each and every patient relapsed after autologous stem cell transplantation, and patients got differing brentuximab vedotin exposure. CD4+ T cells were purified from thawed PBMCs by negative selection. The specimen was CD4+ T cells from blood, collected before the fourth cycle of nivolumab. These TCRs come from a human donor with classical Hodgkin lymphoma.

The CDR3 bases are TGTGCCAGCAGCTTAGGCGACAGGGAGGTCAATGAGCAGTTCTTC. Its protein product is CASSLGDREVNEQFF. This chain links TRBV7-2 with TRBJ2-1; perhaps TRBD1 as D (7 bases). CDR1 is SGHTA, CDR2 FQGNSA, per germline. The CDR3 has 15 amino acids. V was trimmed by 1 base and J by 6 bases, leaving 13 bases between them.

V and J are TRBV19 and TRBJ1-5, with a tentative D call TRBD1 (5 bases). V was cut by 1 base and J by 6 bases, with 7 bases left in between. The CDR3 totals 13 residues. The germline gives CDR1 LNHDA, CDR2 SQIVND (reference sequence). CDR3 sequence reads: CASSIGDSQPQHF. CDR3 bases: TGTGCCAGTAGTATAGGGGACTCTCAGCCCCAGCATTTT. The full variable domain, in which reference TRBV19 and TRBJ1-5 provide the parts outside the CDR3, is DGGITQSPKYLFRKEGQNVTLSCEQNLNHDAMYWYRQDPGQGLRLIYYSQIVNDFQKGDIAEGYSVSREKKESFPLTVTSAQKNPTAFYLCASSIGDSQPQHFGDGTRLSIL.

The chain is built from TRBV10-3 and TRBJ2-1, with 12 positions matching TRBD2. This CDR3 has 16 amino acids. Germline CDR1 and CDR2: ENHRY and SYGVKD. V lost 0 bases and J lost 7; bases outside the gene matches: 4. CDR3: CAISESGLAGRNEQFF. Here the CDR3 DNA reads TGTGCCATCAGTGAGTCAGGACTAGCGGGAAGGAATGAGCAGTTCTTC.